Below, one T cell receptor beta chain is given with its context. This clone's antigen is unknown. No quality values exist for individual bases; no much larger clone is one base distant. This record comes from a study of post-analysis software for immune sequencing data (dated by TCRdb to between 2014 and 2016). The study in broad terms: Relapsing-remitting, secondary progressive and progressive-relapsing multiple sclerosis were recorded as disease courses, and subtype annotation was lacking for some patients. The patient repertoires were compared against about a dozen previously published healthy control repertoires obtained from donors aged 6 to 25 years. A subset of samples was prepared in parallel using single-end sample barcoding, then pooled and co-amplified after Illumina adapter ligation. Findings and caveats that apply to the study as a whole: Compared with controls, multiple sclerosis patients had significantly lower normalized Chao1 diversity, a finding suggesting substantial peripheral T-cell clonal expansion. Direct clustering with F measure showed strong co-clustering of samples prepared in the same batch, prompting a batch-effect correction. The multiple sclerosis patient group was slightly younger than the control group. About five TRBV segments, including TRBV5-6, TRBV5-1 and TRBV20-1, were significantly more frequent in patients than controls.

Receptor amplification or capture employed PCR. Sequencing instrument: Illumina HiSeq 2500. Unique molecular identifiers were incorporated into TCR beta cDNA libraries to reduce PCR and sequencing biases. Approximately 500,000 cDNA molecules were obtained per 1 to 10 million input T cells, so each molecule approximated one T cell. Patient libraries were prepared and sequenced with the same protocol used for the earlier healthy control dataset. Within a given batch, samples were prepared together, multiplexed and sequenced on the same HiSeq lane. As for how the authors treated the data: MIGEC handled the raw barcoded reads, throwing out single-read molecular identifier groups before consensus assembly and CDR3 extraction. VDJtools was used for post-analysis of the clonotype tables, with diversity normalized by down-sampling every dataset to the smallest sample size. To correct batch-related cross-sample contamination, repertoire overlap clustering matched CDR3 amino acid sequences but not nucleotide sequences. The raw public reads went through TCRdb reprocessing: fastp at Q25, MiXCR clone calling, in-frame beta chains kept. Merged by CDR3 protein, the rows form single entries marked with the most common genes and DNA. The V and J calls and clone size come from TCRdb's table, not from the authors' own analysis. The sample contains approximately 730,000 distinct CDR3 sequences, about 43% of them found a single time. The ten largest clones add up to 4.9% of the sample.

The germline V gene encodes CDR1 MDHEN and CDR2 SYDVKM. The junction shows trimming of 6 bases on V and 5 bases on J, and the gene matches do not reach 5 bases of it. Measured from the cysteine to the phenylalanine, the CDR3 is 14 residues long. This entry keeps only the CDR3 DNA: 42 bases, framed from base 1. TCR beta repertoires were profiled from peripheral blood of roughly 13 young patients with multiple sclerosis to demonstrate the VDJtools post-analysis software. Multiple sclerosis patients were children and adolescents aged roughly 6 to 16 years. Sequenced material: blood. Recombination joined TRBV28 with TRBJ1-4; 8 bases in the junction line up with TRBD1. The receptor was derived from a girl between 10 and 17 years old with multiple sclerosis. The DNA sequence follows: TGTGCCAGCAGGGTGACAGGGGTCAATGAAAAACTGTTTTTT. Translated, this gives CASRVTGVNEKLFF. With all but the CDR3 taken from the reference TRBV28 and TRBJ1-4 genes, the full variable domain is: DVKVTQSSRYLVKRTGEKVFLECVQDMDHENMFWYRQDPGLGLRLIYFSYDVKMKEKGDIPEGYSVSREKKERFSLILESASTNQTSMYLCASRVTGVNEKLFFGSGTQLSVL.